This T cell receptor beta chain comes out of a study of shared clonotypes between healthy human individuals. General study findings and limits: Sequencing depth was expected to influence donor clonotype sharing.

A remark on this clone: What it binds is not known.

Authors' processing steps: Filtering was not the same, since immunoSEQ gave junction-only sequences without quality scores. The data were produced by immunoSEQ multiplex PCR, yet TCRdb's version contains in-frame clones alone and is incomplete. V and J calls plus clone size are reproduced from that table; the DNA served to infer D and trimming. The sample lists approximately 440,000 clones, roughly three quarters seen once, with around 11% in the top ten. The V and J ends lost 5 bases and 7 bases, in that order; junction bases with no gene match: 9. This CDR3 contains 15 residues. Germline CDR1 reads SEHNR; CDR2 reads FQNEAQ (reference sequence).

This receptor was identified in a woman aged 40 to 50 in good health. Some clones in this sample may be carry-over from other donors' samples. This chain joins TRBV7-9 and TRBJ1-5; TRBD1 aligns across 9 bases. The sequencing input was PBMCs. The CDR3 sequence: CASSHGTGRSQPQHF. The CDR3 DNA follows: TGTGCCAGCAGCCACGGGACAGGGCGTTCGCAGCCCCAGCATTTT.